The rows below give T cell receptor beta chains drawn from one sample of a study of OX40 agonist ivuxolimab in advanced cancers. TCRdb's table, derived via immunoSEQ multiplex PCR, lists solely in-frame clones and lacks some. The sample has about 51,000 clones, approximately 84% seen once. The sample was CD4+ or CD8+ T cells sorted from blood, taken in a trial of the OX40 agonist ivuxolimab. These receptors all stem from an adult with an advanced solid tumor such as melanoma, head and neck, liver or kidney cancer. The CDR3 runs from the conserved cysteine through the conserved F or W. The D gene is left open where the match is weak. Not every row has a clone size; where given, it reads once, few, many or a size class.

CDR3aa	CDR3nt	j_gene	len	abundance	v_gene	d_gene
CASSRDSLQETQYF	TGTGCCAGCAGCCGGGACAGTCTCCAAGAGACCCAGTACTTC	TRBJ2-5	14	once	TRBV7-7	TRBD1
CSVNPTDYHQPQHF	TGCAGCGTTAACCCCACGGATTACCATCAGCCCCAGCATTTT	TRBJ1-5	14	.	TRBV29-1	.
CASSEVSSNYGYTF	TGTGCCAGCAGTGAAGTCTCCAGTAACTATGGCTACACCTTC	TRBJ1-2	14	.	TRBV2	.
CASSYSRQRLNYGYTF	TGTGCCAGCAGTTACTCGAGACAGCGCTTAAACTATGGCTACACCTTC	TRBJ1-2	16	few	TRBV6-6	.
CASTPFRGNYGYTF	TGTGCCAGCACCCCATTTAGGGGGAACTATGGCTACACCTTC	TRBJ1-2	14	.	TRBV6-5	.
CASSKPTSGGTDTQYF	TGTGCCAGCAGCAAACCCACTAGCGGGGGCACAGATACGCAGTATTTT	TRBJ2-3	16	.	TRBV5-4	TRBD2
CASRGWDWEETQYF	TGTGCCAGCAGGGGATGGGACTGGGAGGAGACCCAGTACTTC	TRBJ2-5	14	.	TRBV5-6	.
CASSPAGGAYEQYF	TGTGCCAGCAGCCCCGCCGGGGGGGCCTACGAGCAGTACTTC	TRBJ2-7	14	.	TRBV5-8	TRBD2
CASSLNRGPTEAFF	TGTGCCAGCAGCTTAAACAGGGGACCCACTGAAGCTTTCTTT	TRBJ1-1	14	.	TRBV7-9	TRBD1
CASSNRGALDTQYF	TGCGCCAGCAGTAACCGGGGGGCCTTAGATACGCAGTATTTT	TRBJ2-3	14	.	TRBV10-1	.
CASSRPTGAVSGNTIYF	TGTGCCAGCAGCCGTCCTACAGGAGCCGTCTCTGGAAACACCATATATTTT	TRBJ1-3	17	.	TRBV5-6	.
CASSVAGNYNEQFF	TGTGCCAGCAGCGTAGCTGGCAACTACAATGAGCAGTTCTTC	TRBJ2-1	14	.	TRBV9	.
CASSVVAGGVDTQYF	TGTGCCAGCAGCGTAGTGGCGGGGGGGGTAGATACGCAGTATTTT	TRBJ2-3	15	once	TRBV9	TRBD2
CAITEQGLGTEAFF	TGTGCCATCACCGAACAGGGGTTGGGCACTGAAGCTTTCTTT	TRBJ1-1	14	.	TRBV10-3	TRBD1
CASSPRHLGGAFF	TGTGCCAGCAGCCCCCGACATCTCGGGGGAGCTTTCTTT	TRBJ1-1	13	.	TRBV7-9	.
CASKGYQPQHF	TGCGCCAGCAAGGGGTATCAGCCCCAGCATTTT	TRBJ1-5	11	.	TRBV10-1	.
CASSPSGGATGELFF	TGTGCCAGCAGCCCGAGCGGGGGGGCGACCGGGGAGCTGTTTTTT	TRBJ2-2	15	.	TRBV11-3	TRBD2
CASSPIGQGLGYTF	TGTGCCAGCAGCCCGATAGGACAGGGCCTTGGCTACACCTTC	TRBJ1-2	14	.	TRBV27	TRBD1
CASSFWDIATDTQYF	TGTGCCAGCAGTTTTTGGGACATAGCCACAGATACGCAGTATTTT	TRBJ2-3	15	.	TRBV27	.
CASSQELSRSGRSEKLFF	TGTGCCAGCAGCCAAGAACTGTCCAGGTCAGGGAGGTCTGAAAAACTGTTTTTT	TRBJ1-4	18	.	TRBV4-2	.
CASSPSRGGSNQPQHF	TGTGCCAGCAGCCCCTCTCGGGGAGGGAGCAATCAGCCCCAGCATTTT	TRBJ1-5	16	.	TRBV7-6	.
CASSSPRKGRRGYTF	TGTGCCAGCAGCTCCCCCAGAAAGGGGCGCAGGGGCTACACCTTC	TRBJ1-2	15	.	TRBV9	.
CASSGSSGGAETQYF	TGTGCCAGCAGCGGTTCTAGCGGGGGGGCTGAGACCCAGTACTTC	TRBJ2-5	15	.	TRBV7-8	TRBD2
CASSKAGDNPYPTGANVLTF	TGTGCCAGCAGCAAAGCCGGGGACAACCCCTACCCCACTGGGGCCAACGTCCTGACTTTC	TRBJ2-6	20	.	TRBV21-1	.
CASRTSGAGETQYF	TGTGCCAGTAGAACTAGCGGGGCTGGGGAGACCCAGTACTTC	TRBJ2-5	14	once	TRBV19	TRBD2
CASSIQGRGTEAFF	TGTGCCAGTAGTATTCAGGGGAGGGGCACTGAAGCTTTCTTT	TRBJ1-1	14	.	TRBV19	.
CASSRGTGIMNTEAFF	TGTGCCAGTAGTAGGGGGACAGGGATCATGAACACTGAAGCTTTCTTT	TRBJ1-1	16	.	TRBV19	TRBD1
CASSIGGGPGEQYF	TGTGCCAGTAGTATAGGCGGGGGGCCTGGCGAGCAGTACTTC	TRBJ2-7	14	.	TRBV19	TRBD2
CASSPPTVSGNTIYF	TGTGCCAGCAGCCCACCCACGGTCTCTGGAAACACCATATATTTT	TRBJ1-3	15	once	TRBV7-9	.
CASSVAPIGGQETQYF	TGCGCCAGCAGCGTCGCGCCCATTGGAGGGCAAGAGACCCAGTACTTC	TRBJ2-5	16	.	TRBV5-1	.
CASSENGKSRGRDSLYEQYF	TGTGCCAGCAGCGAAAACGGAAAATCCAGGGGGCGCGACAGCCTCTACGAGCAGTACTTC	TRBJ2-7	20	.	TRBV27	TRBD1
CASSFPGAGPLHF	TGTGCCAGCAGCTTCCCAGGGGCGGGACCCCTCCACTTT	TRBJ1-6	13	.	TRBV11-2	.
CASSNYRDRHNEQFF	TGTGCCAGCAGTAATTACAGGGATCGGCACAATGAGCAGTTCTTC	TRBJ2-1	15	once	TRBV6-5	.
CASTIQVLGNTIYF	TGTGCCAGCACCATACAGGTTTTGGGAAACACCATATATTTT	TRBJ1-3	14	.	TRBV11-2	.
CSVVGTGLAKNIQYF	TGCAGCGTTGTGGGGACAGGCTTAGCCAAAAACATTCAGTACTTC	TRBJ2-4	15	.	TRBV29-1	TRBD1
CASSRQPGWPQHF	TGTGCCAGTAGCCGACAGCCCGGTTGGCCCCAGCATTTT	TRBJ1-5	13	few	TRBV19	.
CSVDGLAGGTQYF	TGCAGCGTTGACGGCCTAGCGGGGGGCACGCAGTATTTT	TRBJ2-3	13	.	TRBV29-1	TRBD2